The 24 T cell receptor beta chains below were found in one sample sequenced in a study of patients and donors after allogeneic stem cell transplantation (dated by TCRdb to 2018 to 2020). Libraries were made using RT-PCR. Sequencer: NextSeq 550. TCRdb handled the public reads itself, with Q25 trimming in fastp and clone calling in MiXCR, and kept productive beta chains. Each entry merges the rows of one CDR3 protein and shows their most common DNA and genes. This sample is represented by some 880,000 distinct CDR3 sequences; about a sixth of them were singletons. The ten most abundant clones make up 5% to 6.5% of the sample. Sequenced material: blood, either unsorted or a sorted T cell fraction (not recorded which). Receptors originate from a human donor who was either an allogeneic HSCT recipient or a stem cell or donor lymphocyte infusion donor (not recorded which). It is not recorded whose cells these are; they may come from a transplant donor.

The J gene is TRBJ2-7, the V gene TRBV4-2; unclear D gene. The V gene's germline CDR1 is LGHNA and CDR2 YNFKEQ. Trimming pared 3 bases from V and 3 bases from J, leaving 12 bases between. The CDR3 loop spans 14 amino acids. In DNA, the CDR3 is TGTGCCAGCAGCCACACACAGCAAAACTACGAGCAGTACTTC. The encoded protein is CASSHTQQNYEQYF.

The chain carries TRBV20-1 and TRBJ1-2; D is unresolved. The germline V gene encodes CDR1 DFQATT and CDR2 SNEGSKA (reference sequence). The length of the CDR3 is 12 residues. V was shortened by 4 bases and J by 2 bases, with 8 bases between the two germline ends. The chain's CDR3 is CSAKISNYGYTF. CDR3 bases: TGCAGTGCTAAGATCAGCAACTATGGCTACACCTTC.

The CDR3 DNA sequence: TGTGCCAGCAGCGCCCGCACCGCTGGCTACGAGCAGTACTTC. This gives the protein CASSARTAGYEQYF. V is TRBV7-6 and J is TRBJ2-7, with D hard to call. The CDR3 sequence is 14 residues long. The V end was cut by 5 bases, the J end by 3 bases, with 14 bases between. The V gene's germline CDR1 is SGHVS and CDR2 FNYEAQ.

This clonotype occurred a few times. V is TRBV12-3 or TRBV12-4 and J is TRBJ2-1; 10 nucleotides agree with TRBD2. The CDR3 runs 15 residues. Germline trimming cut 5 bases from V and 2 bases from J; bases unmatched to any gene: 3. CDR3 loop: CASSTLAGPYNEQFF. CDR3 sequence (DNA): TGTGCCAGCAGTACACTAGCGGGACCCTACAATGAGCAGTTCTTC.

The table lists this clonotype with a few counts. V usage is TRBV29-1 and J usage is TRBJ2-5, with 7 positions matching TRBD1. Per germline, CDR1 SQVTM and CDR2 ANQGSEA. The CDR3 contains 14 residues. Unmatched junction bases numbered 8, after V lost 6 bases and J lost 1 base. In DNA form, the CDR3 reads TGCAGCGTCGCCGGGACAGCCATCCAAGAGACCCAGTACTTC. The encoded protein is CSVAGTAIQETQYF.

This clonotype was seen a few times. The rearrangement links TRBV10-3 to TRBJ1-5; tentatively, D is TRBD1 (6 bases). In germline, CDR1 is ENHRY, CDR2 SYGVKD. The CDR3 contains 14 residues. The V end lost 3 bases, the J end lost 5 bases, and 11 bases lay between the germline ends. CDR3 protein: CAISETGTDQPQHF. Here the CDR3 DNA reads TGTGCCATCAGTGAAACAGGGACTGATCAGCCCCAGCATTTT.

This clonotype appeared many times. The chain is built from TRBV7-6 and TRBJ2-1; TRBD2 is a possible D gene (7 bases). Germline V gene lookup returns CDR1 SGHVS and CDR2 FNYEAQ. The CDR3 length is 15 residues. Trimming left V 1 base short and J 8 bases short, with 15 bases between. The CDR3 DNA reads TGTGCCAGCAGCTTAGACAGGGAGGGGATCGATGAGCAGTTCTTC. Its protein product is CASSLDREGIDEQFF.

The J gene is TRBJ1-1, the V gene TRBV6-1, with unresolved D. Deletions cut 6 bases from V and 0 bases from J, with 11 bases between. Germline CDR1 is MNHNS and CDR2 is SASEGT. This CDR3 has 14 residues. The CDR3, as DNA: TGTGCCAGCAGGAACAGACAATTGAACACTGAAGCTTTCTTT. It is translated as CASRNRQLNTEAFF.

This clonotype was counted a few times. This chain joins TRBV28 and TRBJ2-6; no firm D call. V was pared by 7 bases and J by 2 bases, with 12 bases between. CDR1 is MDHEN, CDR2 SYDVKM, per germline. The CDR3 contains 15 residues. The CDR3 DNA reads TGTGCCAGCATCAGCAGTGGGGCTGGGGCCAACGTCCTGACTTTC. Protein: CASISSGAGANVLTF.

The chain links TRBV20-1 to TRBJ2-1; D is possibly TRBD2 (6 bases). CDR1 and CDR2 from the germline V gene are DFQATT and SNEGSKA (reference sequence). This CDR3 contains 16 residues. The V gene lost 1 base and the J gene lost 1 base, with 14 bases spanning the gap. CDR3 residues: CSARAPGLASYNEQFF. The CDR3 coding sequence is TGCAGTGCTAGAGCCCCGGGACTGGCTTCCTACAATGAGCAGTTCTTC.

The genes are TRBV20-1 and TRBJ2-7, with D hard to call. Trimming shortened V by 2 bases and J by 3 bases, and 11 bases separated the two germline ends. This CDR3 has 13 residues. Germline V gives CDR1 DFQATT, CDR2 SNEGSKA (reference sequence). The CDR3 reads CSARKVKLYEQYF. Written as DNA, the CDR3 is TGCAGTGCTAGAAAGGTCAAACTCTACGAGCAGTACTTC.

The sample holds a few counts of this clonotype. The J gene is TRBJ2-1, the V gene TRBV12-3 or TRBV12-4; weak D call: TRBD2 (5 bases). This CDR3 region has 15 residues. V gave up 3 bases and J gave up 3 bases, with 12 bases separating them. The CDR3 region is CASSLGRSGYNEQFF. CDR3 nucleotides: TGTGCCAGCAGTTTGGGCAGAAGCGGCTACAATGAGCAGTTCTTC.

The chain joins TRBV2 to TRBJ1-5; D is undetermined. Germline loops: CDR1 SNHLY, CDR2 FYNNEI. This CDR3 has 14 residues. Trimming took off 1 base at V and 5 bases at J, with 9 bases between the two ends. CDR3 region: CASSEGGFHQPQHF. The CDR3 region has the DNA TGTGCCAGCAGTGAAGGGGGATTTCATCAGCCCCAGCATTTT.

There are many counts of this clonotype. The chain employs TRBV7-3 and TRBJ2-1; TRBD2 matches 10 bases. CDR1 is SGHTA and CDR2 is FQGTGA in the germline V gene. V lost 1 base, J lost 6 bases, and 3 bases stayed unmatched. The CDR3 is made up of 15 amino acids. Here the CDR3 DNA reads TGTGCCAGCAGCTTAAAAGCGGGGGGGTTCAATGAGCAGTTCTTC. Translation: CASSLKAGGFNEQFF.

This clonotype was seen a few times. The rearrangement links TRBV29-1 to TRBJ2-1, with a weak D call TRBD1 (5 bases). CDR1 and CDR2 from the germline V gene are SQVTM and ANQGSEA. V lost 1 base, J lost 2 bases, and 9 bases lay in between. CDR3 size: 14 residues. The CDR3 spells CSVEARQTYNEQFF. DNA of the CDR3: TGCAGCGTTGAAGCCCGACAGACCTACAATGAGCAGTTCTTC.

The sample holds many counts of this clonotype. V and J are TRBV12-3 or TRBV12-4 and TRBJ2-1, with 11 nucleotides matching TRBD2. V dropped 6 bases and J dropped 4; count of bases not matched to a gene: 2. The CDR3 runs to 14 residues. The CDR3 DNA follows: TGTGCCAGCAGCCCTAGCGGGGGGTACAATGAGCAGTTCTTC. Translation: CASSPSGGYNEQFF.

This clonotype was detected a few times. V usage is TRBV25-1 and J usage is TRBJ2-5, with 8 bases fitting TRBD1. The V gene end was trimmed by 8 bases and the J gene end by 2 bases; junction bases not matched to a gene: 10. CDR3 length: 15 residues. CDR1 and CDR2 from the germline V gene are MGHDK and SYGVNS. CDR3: CASSHFGTGQETQYF. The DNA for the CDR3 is TGTGCCAGCTCTCACTTTGGGACAGGACAAGAGACCCAGTACTTC. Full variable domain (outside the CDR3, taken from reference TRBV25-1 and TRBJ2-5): EADIYQTPRYLVIGTGKKITLECSQTMGHDKMYWYQQDPGMELHLIHYSYGVNSTEKGDLSSESTVSRIRTEHFPLTLESARPSHTSQYLCASSHFGTGQETQYFGPGTRLLVL.

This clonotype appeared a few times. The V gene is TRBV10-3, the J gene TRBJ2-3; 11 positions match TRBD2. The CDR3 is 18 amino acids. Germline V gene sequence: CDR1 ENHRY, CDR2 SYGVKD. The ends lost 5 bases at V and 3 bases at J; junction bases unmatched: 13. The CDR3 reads CAISQGTSGGERTDTQYF. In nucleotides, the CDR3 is TGTGCCATCAGTCAAGGGACTAGCGGAGGAGAGAGGACAGATACGCAGTATTTT.

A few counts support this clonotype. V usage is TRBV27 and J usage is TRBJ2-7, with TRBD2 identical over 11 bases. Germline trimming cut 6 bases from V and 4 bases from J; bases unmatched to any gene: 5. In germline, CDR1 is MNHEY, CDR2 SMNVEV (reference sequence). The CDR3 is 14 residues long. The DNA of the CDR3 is TGTGCCAGCAGACCGGGACTAGCGGCTTACGAGCAGTACTTC. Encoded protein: CASRPGLAAYEQYF.

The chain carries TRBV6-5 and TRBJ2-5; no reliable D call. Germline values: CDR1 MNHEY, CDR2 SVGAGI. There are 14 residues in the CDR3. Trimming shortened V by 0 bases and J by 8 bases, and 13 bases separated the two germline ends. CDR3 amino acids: CASSYSNTHGTQYF. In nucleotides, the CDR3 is TGTGCCAGCAGTTACTCGAACACCCATGGAACCCAGTACTTC.

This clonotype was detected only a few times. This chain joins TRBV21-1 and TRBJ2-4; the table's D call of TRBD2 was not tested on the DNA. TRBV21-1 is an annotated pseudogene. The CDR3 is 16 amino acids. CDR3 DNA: TGTGCCAGCAGCACGTTGGGCCCTATAGCCAAAAACATTCAGTACTTC. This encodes CASSTLGPIAKNIQYF.

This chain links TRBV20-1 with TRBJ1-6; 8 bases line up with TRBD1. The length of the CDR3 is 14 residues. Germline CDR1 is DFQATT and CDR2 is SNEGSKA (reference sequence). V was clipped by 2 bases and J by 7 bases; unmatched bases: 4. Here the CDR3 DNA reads TGCAGTGCTAGATGGGGGACAGGCAATTCACCCCTCCACTTT. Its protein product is CSARWGTGNSPLHF.

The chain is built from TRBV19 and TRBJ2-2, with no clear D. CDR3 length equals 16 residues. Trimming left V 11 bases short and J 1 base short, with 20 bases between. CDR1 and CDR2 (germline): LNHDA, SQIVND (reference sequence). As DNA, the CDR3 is TGTGCCCAAGTAGAGTGGGTGGCAGGGAACACCGGGGAGCTGTTTTTT. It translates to CAQVEWVAGNTGELFF.

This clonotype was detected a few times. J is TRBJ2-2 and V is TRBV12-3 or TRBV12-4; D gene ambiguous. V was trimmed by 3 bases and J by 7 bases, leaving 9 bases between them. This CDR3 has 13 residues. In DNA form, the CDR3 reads TGTGCCAGCAGTTTCGAAGGAGTCGGGGAGCTGTTTTTT. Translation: CASSFEGVGELFF.